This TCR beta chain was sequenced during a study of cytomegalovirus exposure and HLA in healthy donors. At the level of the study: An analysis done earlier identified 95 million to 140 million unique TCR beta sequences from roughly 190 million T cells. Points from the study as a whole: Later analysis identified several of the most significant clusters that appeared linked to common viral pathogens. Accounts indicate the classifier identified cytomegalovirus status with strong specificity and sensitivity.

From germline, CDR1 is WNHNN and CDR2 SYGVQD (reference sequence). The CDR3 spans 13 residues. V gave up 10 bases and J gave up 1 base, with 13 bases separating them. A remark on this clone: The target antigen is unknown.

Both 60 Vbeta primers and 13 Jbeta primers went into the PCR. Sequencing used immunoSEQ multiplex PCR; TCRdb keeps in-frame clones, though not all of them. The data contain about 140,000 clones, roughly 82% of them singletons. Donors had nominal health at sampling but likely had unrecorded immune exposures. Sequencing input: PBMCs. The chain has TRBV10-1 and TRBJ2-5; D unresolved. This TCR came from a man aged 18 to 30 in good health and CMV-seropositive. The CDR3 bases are TGCGCCAATGCTCACAGAATCCAAGAGACCCAGTACTTC. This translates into CANAHRIQETQYF.